Listed below are T cell receptor beta chains from one sample, sequenced in a study of T cells in Graves' hyperthyroidism and ophthalmopathy. TCRdb recomputed calls from the multiplex PCR reads with MiXCR, one row per CDR3 protein. The table has 550,000 to 600,000 distinct CDR3 sequences, 16% seen once. Sequencing used blood. These receptors all stem from a woman aged 18-29 years with Graves' hyperthyroidism. Each CDR3 is given with its conserved first and last residue. D genes are given only for firm matches. Expanded clones get a size class; other rows say once, few or many, or leave the size out.

cdr3_aa cdr3_nt d_call j_call clone_size v_call
CSASPALANYGYTF TGCAGTGCTAGCCCAGCTCTCGCTAACTATGGCTACACCTTC NA TRBJ1-2 NA TRBV20-1
CASSGTVLNTEAFF TGTGCCAGCAGTGGGACAGTTCTGAACACTGAAGCTTTCTTT NA TRBJ1-1 many TRBV6-1
CASSRSARTSQTLYEQYF TGTGCCAGCAGCCGAAGCGCCCGGACTAGCCAGACTCTCTACGAGCAGTACTTC TRBD2 TRBJ2-7 NA TRBV4-2
CASSRGLRAEAFF TGTGCCAGCTCTCGAGGGCTACGCGCTGAAGCTTTCTTT NA TRBJ1-1 many TRBV28
CASSSDRAGSPLHF TGTGCCAGCAGCTCTGACAGGGCCGGTTCACCCCTCCACTTT TRBD1 TRBJ1-6 many TRBV11-3
CASSTWGNEQFF TGTGCCAGCAGTACTTGGGGAAATGAGCAGTTCTTC NA TRBJ2-1 NA TRBV6-1
CASRARGRGFTDTQYF TGTGCCAGCCGGGCCCGTGGGCGGGGGTTCACAGATACGCAGTATTTT TRBD2 TRBJ2-3 few TRBV6-2/TRBV6-3
CAISTTRVNTGELFF TGTGCCATCAGTACGACAAGGGTTAACACCGGGGAGCTGTTTTTT NA TRBJ2-2 NA TRBV10-3
CASSSRLVREQFF TGTGCCAGCAGCTCCAGACTAGTCCGCGAGCAGTTCTTC NA TRBJ2-1 many TRBV7-2
CASSLSSVPYEQYF TGCGCCAGCAGCCTGTCTAGCGTACCCTACGAGCAGTACTTC NA TRBJ2-7 many TRBV5-1
CASTSPGLGEGEQFF TGTGCCAGCACCTCACCGGGCCTAGGTGAAGGTGAGCAGTTCTTC NA TRBJ2-1 NA TRBV3-1
CASSSEASTDTQYF TGTGCCAGCAGCTCGGAGGCTAGCACAGATACGCAGTATTTT NA TRBJ2-3 many TRBV11-3
CASSGEGGHIQYF TGTGCCAGCAGCGGAGAAGGGGGGCACATTCAGTACTTC NA TRBJ2-4 many TRBV7-8
CASSVVIQAMNTEAFF TGTGCCAGCAGTGTTGTTATACAGGCGATGAACACTGAAGCTTTCTTT NA TRBJ1-1 many TRBV6-1
CASSQIDSGDQFF TGCGCCAGCAGCCAGATAGATAGCGGTGACCAGTTCTTC NA TRBJ2-1 few TRBV4-3
CSARDRQALGETQYF TGCAGTGCTAGAGATCGACAGGCCCTGGGTGAGACCCAGTACTTC NA TRBJ2-5 many TRBV20-1
CSAKDWEPTDTQYF TGCAGTGCTAAGGACTGGGAACCCACAGATACGCAGTATTTT NA TRBJ2-3 many TRBV20-1
CASSHDRKETQYF TGCGCCAGCAGTCACGACAGGAAAGAGACCCAGTACTTC NA TRBJ2-5 few TRBV10-2
CASSPTGRTNEKLFF TGTGCCAGCAGCCCGACAGGGAGAACTAATGAAAAACTGTTTTTT TRBD1 TRBJ1-4 NA TRBV5-6
CASSEEVRSTDTQYF TGTGCCAGCAGTGAAGAGGTGCGGAGCACAGATACGCAGTATTTT NA TRBJ2-3 many TRBV2
CASSLIGSGGAFF TGTGCCAGCAGTTTAATAGGATCGGGGGGAGCTTTCTTT NA TRBJ1-1 many TRBV12-3/TRBV12-4
CSAMTGGALDSNYNEQFF TGCAGTGCCATGACAGGGGGAGCGCTGGACTCCAATTACAATGAGCAGTTCTTC TRBD1 TRBJ2-1 NA TRBV20-1
CASTILGTSYEQYF TGTGCCAGCACCATTCTCGGGACAAGCTACGAGCAGTACTTC NA TRBJ2-7 few TRBV7-2
CAISGGSGRPYNEQFF TGTGCCATCAGTGGAGGAAGCGGGAGGCCATACAATGAGCAGTTCTTC TRBD2 TRBJ2-1 few TRBV10-3
CASSFRGSSYEQYF TGTGCCAGCAGCTTCCGTGGTAGCTCCTACGAGCAGTACTTC NA TRBJ2-7 many TRBV11-3
CASSDRGGEGSDGYTF TGTGCCAGCAGTGACCGTGGGGGAGAGGGGAGCGATGGCTACACCTTC NA TRBJ1-2 few TRBV6-4
CASSELGSKYEQYF TGCGCCAGCAGTGAGTTAGGCAGCAAGTACGAGCAGTACTTC NA TRBJ2-7 NA TRBV10-1
CASSLGASGLNTGELFF TGTGCCAGCAGCTTAGGGGCTAGCGGGTTAAACACCGGGGAGCTGTTTTTT TRBD2 TRBJ2-2 few TRBV7-8
CASSQPHGGSGYTF TGTGCCAGCAGCCAACCTCACGGCGGATCTGGCTACACCTTC NA TRBJ1-2 many TRBV3-1
CASTGLAGTDTQYF TGTGCCAGCACCGGACTAGCGGGAACAGATACGCAGTATTTT TRBD2 TRBJ2-3 many TRBV2
CASSIPTGVNEQFF TGTGCCAGCAGCATACCGACGGGTGTCAATGAGCAGTTCTTC NA TRBJ2-1 few TRBV9
CASSHPDRPSYNEQFF TGTGCCAGCAGCCATCCGGACAGGCCTTCATACAATGAGCAGTTCTTC TRBD1 TRBJ2-1 NA TRBV14
CSATRDSDLTDTQYF TGCAGTGCAACTAGGGACAGCGACCTCACAGATACGCAGTATTTT TRBD1 TRBJ2-3 many TRBV20-1
CASRLLQGEAFF TGTGCCAGCAGACTATTACAGGGTGAAGCTTTCTTT NA TRBJ1-1 many TRBV28
CVSSDLTGRDNEQFF TGTGTCAGCAGCGATCTGACAGGGAGGGACAATGAGCAGTTCTTC NA TRBJ2-1 few TRBV7-9
CAWSVGRLAGEVEQFF TGTGCCTGGAGTGTAGGTCGGCTAGCGGGAGAAGTGGAGCAGTTCTTC TRBD2 TRBJ2-1 many TRBV30
CASSPSRATQETQYF TGTGCCAGCTCACCCTCCAGAGCGACCCAAGAGACCCAGTACTTC NA TRBJ2-5 many TRBV18
CASSREGDGYTF TGCGCCAGCAGCCGGGAGGGGGACGGCTACACCTTC NA TRBJ1-2 NA TRBV4-1
CASSYYWGVYEQYF TGTGCCAGCAGTTATTACTGGGGCGTGTACGAGCAGTACTTC NA TRBJ2-7 few TRBV6-2/TRBV6-3
CASSFGMAGGREAFF TGTGCCAGCAGTTTTGGGATGGCAGGGGGTCGCGAAGCTTTCTTT TRBD1 TRBJ1-1 many TRBV12-3/TRBV12-4
CASSLEGAGGQETQYF TGTGCCAGCAGCTTAGAGGGGGCAGGGGGCCAAGAGACCCAGTACTTC TRBD1 TRBJ2-5 many TRBV7-8
CASSQGSELNTEAFF TGCGCCAGCAGCCAAGGGAGTGAGCTCAACACTGAAGCTTTCTTT NA TRBJ1-1 NA TRBV4-1
CSVAGTGSGEQYF TGCAGCGTTGCCGGGACAGGGAGTGGCGAGCAGTACTTC TRBD1 TRBJ2-7 NA TRBV29-1
CSVEPEGFSGSGANVLTF TGCAGCGTTGAACCGGAGGGCTTCTCGGGTTCTGGGGCCAACGTCCTGACTTTC NA TRBJ2-6 many TRBV29-1
CASSWPAGLAGGDTQYF TGTGCCAGCAGCTGGCCCGCGGGACTAGCGGGCGGAGATACGCAGTATTTT TRBD2 TRBJ2-3 many TRBV11-2
CASSLGTGTYEQFF TGTGCCAGCAGCTTGGGGACAGGGACCTACGAGCAGTTCTTC TRBD1 TRBJ2-1 NA TRBV5-6
CASSSRQGTEHEQYF TGTGCCAGCAGCTCACGACAGGGTACTGAACACGAGCAGTACTTC TRBD1 TRBJ2-7 many TRBV7-6
CASSPRATYNEQFF TGTGCCAGCAGCCCCAGGGCCACCTACAATGAGCAGTTCTTC NA TRBJ2-1 NA TRBV4-2
CASTMRLPGLAPYNEQFF TGTGCCAGCACTATGCGTTTACCGGGACTAGCGCCGTACAATGAGCAGTTCTTC TRBD2 TRBJ2-1 many TRBV12-3/TRBV12-4
CASSQIDRKNTEAFF TGCGCCAGCAGCCAAATTGACAGGAAGAACACTGAAGCTTTCTTT NA TRBJ1-1 few TRBV4-1
CASSETRDSRYTF TGCGCCAGCAGTGAGACCCGGGACAGTCGTTACACCTTC TRBD1 TRBJ1-2 NA TRBV10-1
CATSGITGSGYTF TGTGCCACCAGTGGTATAACAGGGAGTGGCTACACCTTC NA TRBJ1-2 many TRBV24-1
CASSLRGGEAFF TGTGCCAGCAGCCTAAGAGGAGGTGAAGCTTTCTTT NA TRBJ1-1 many TRBV3-1
CASRYRAEHGYTF TGTGCCAGCAGGTACAGGGCCGAACATGGCTACACCTTC NA TRBJ1-2 few TRBV6-1
CASSKTSGGPYEQYF TGTGCCAGCAGTAAAACTAGCGGGGGTCCCTACGAGCAGTACTTC TRBD2 TRBJ2-7 NA TRBV28
CSVGRVGNTGELFF TGCAGCGTTGGAAGAGTAGGGAACACCGGGGAGCTGTTTTTT NA TRBJ2-2 few TRBV29-1
CASEHGDTQYF TGTGCCAGCGAGCACGGAGATACGCAGTATTTT NA TRBJ2-3 many TRBV12-3/TRBV12-4